Included here is one T cell receptor (beta chain) sequence, with context. Indicated time point: patch test 3, about 24 weeks after DPC sensitization. Treatment specified: therapeutic diphenylcyclopropenone sensitization with weekly scalp DPC. The data belong to a study of human T cells and chemical hapten exposure. In the study overall: Patch tests put 0.01% DPC on the upper back, read at 6 days. Variation in per-sample TCR yields came mainly from small pooled library volume differences.

Separate cDNA molecules received unique molecular identifiers, which the library attached to them. MiXCR, applied by TCRdb to the RACE reads, yields one record per CDR3 protein. The table shows 110,000 or so distinct CDR3 sequences, with under 40% occurring only once. The V end was cut by 2 bases, the J end by 7 bases, with 14 bases between. CDR1 and CDR2 (germline): KGHSH, LQKENI. This CDR3 region has 14 residues. This chain connects TRBV18 to TRBJ1-1, with D possibly matching TRBD1 (5 bases). Sequencing was performed on whole blood, taken in connection with sensitization to the hapten diphenylcyclopropenone (DPC). This sequence originates from a man aged 35 to 55 with alopecia areata. Some clones in this sample may be carry-over from other donors' samples. CDR3 in DNA: TGTGCCAGCTCACCAGGGACTTCTACCGGTGAAGCTTTCTTT. This sequence encodes CASSPGTSTGEAFF. The whole variable domain, filled in from reference TRBV18 and TRBJ1-1, reads NAGVMQNPRHLVRRRGQEARLRCSPMKGHSHVYWYRQLPEEGLKFMVYLQKENIIDESGMPKERFSAEFPKEGPSILRIQQVVRGDSAAYFCASSPGTSTGEAFFGQGTRLTVV.